Presented here are 3 T cell receptor beta chains from one specimen sequenced in a study of T cell responses to AZD1222 COVID-19 vaccine. Clones were sequenced by immunoSEQ multiplex PCR, and TCRdb holds only the in-frame ones, with some missing. The sample carries some 120,000 clones, around 90% recorded once. Material: peripheral blood, obtained on day 0 of AZD1222 vaccination. Receptor source: an adult in good health.

This chain connects TRBV28 to TRBJ2-1; unclear D gene. CDR3 length: 14 residues. From germline, CDR1 is MDHEN and CDR2 SYDVKM. Trimming removed 5 bases at V and 4 bases at J, with 12 bases between. CDR3 in DNA: TGTGCCAGCAGTCTGCGCCGGGTGTACAATGAGCAGTTCTTC. Its translation: CASSLRRVYNEQFF. Drawing the rest from reference TRBV28 and TRBJ2-1, the complete variable domain is DVKVTQSSRYLVKRTGEKVFLECVQDMDHENMFWYRQDPGLGLRLIYFSYDVKMKEKGDIPEGYSVSREKKERFSLILESASTNQTSMYLCASSLRRVYNEQFFGPGTRLTVL.

J is TRBJ1-5 and V is TRBV5-6; no reliable D call. V lost 2 bases and J 5 bases, leaving 5 bases between the germline ends. Germline-derived CDR1 and CDR2 are SGHDT and YYEEEE. This CDR3 comprises 12 residues. CDR3 sequence: CASSFGDQPQHF. The CDR3 nucleotides read TGTGCCAGCAGCTTTGGGGATCAGCCCCAGCATTTT.

J is TRBJ2-5 and V is TRBV5-6; D not resolved. The V gene lost 0 bases and the J gene lost 1 base, with 4 bases spanning the gap. The CDR3 is 13 amino acids. The germline gives CDR1 SGHDT, CDR2 YYEEEE. CDR3: CASSLEVQETQYF. CDR3 sequence (DNA): TGTGCCAGCAGCTTGGAGGTCCAAGAGACCCAGTACTTC.